Reported below is one T cell receptor beta chain. Profiling relied on immunoSEQ multiplex PCR, and the TCRdb table lists in-frame clones only, not all of them. The table includes about 220,000 clones, 82% detected once. The CDR3 totals 13 residues. CDR1 and CDR2 (germline): SGDLS, YYNGEE. The ends lost 4 bases at V and 3 bases at J; junction bases unmatched: 3. These data belong to a study of blood T cell repertoires in COVID-19. At the level of the study: PBMCs, B-cell-depleted T cells, or T cells were the source of the cDNA or gDNA that made up the material.

The receptor's source is a woman between 55 and 75 years old who had recovered from COVID-19. The V call is TRBV9, the J call TRBJ2-5, with TRBD1 identical over 7 bases. Sequencing was performed on PBMCs or T cells enriched from blood (not recorded which). The CDR3 region is CASSRDSEETQYF. CDR3 coding DNA: TGTGCCAGCAGCCGGGACAGCGAAGAGACCCAGTACTTC.